Presented here are 10 T cell receptor beta chains from one specimen sequenced in a study of blood T cell repertoires in COVID-19. Libraries were prepared by immunoSEQ multiplex PCR; TCRdb keeps only in-frame clonotypes and omits some of them. The sample contains over 100,000 clones, approximately 86% of which appear only once. Sequenced material: peripheral blood. The receptors originated from a woman in her 70s with COVID-19, enrolled during active disease.

J is TRBJ2-7 and V is TRBV2, with TRBD1 matching over 8 bases. The germline V gene encodes CDR1 SNHLY and CDR2 FYNNEI. J lost 6 bases, V lost 4 bases, and 11 bases had no gene match. There are 15 residues in the CDR3. CDR3 loop: CASSVPQGVDGEQYF. DNA of the CDR3: TGTGCCAGCAGTGTCCCACAGGGGGTAGATGGCGAGCAGTACTTC.

This clone was seen a handful of times. CDR3 DNA sequence: TGTGCCAGCAGCTTAGCCGTGAGATACTCGCGCTCGGGCTATGGCTACACCTTC. It translates to CASSLAVRYSRSGYGYTF. The chain links TRBV7-2 to TRBJ1-2; D is unresolved. In germline, CDR1 is SGHTA, CDR2 FQGNSA. Trimming took off 0 bases at V and 4 bases at J, with 21 bases between the two ends. The CDR3 runs 18 residues.

V is TRBV5-1 and J is TRBJ1-2; D is possibly TRBD1 (6 bases). Germline V CDR1 and CDR2: SGHRS, YFSETQ. Trimming removed 5 bases at V and 4 bases at J, with 12 bases between. The CDR3 consists of 13 residues. CDR3 coding DNA: TGCGCCAGCAGTGAAGGGGGGGTCTATGGCTACACCTTC. Translated, it gives CASSEGGVYGYTF. Drawing the rest from reference TRBV5-1 and TRBJ1-2, the complete variable domain is KAGVTQTPRYLIKTRGQQVTLSCSPISGHRSVSWYQQTPGQGLQFLFEYFSETQRNKGNFPGRFSGRQFSNSRSEMNVSTLELGDSALYLCASSEGGVYGYTFGSGTRLTVV.

The genes are TRBV27 and TRBJ2-1, with D tentatively TRBD2 (6 bases). The CDR3 totals 15 residues. In germline, CDR1 is MNHEY, CDR2 SMNVEV (reference sequence). V shed 2 bases and J shed 5 bases, with 13 bases lying between them. CDR3 loop: CASSLDRGINNEQFF. The CDR3 nucleotides are TGTGCCAGCAGTTTAGATCGGGGGATTAACAATGAGCAGTTCTTC.

The chain employs TRBV25-1 and TRBJ1-2, with 7 bases that match TRBD1. The J segment lost 7 bases and the V segment lost 7 bases, leaving 15 bases of the junction unmatched. This CDR3 has 15 residues. Germline CDR1 and CDR2: MGHDK and SYGVNS. CDR3 sequence reads: CASTRTGSIWGGYTF. The CDR3 bases are TGTGCCAGCACCCGGACAGGAAGTATATGGGGTGGCTACACCTTC.

The J gene is TRBJ1-5, the V gene TRBV7-2; D is unclear. V lost 3 bases, J lost 1 base, and 10 bases lay in between. The CDR3 sequence is 15 residues long. The germline V gene has CDR1 SGHTA and CDR2 FQGNSA. The CDR3 bases are TGTGCCAGCAGCTTTGAGGGAGACAGCAATCAGCCCCAGCATTTT. Translating gives CASSFEGDSNQPQHF.

The V call is TRBV10-3, the J call TRBJ1-1, with D perhaps TRBD1 (5 bases). Trimming took 0 bases from V and 11 from J, leaving 19 bases between them. The CDR3 covers 15 residues. The germline V gene has CDR1 ENHRY and CDR2 SYGVKD. The CDR3 is CAISESTRGGAVAFF. In nucleotides, the CDR3 is TGTGCCATCAGTGAGTCGACTCGGGGCGGGGCGGTGGCTTTCTTT.

The chain couples TRBV7-8 to TRBJ1-1; a weak D match, TRBD1 (6 bases). CDR1 is SGHVS and CDR2 is FQNEAQ in the germline V gene. V was pared by 4 bases and J by 3 bases, with 12 bases between. This CDR3 comprises 14 residues. The CDR3 DNA follows: TGTGCCAGCAGCTCAAACAGGGCGGACACTGAAGCTTTCTTT. Protein: CASSSNRADTEAFF.

This chain connects TRBV30 to TRBJ1-4, with a possible D match to TRBD1 (5 bases). The CDR3 has 12 residues. V dropped 3 bases and J dropped 8 bases, with 10 bases sitting between them. In germline, CDR1 is GTSNPN, CDR2 SVGIG (reference sequence). The DNA for the CDR3 is TGTGCCTGGAGCAGGGTTGGCGAAAAACTGTTTTTT. As protein: CAWSRVGEKLFF.

The table lists this clone with a count of one. The rearrangement links TRBV5-1 to TRBJ2-3; D is unclear. The germline CDR1 and CDR2 sequences are SGHRS and YFSETQ. This CDR3 region has 14 residues. With 0 bases removed from V and 4 bases from J, the gap between germline ends came to 9 bases. The CDR3 sequence is CASSLGGDPDTQYF. Written as DNA, the CDR3 is TGCGCCAGCAGCTTGGGAGGAGACCCAGATACGCAGTATTTT. Looking up the rest from reference TRBV5-1 and TRBJ2-3 gives the full variable domain: KAGVTQTPRYLIKTRGQQVTLSCSPISGHRSVSWYQQTPGQGLQFLFEYFSETQRNKGNFPGRFSGRQFSNSRSEMNVSTLELGDSALYLCASSLGGDPDTQYFGPGTRLTVL.